Detailed here is one T cell receptor beta chain. The same CDR3 is also encoded by other DNA sequences in this sample. The assay was immunoSEQ multiplex PCR, and TCRdb's table has in-frame clones only and misses some. The table shows around 400,000 clones, with approximately 89% occurring only once. This specimen belongs to a study of blood T cell repertoires in COVID-19. Assignment of participants to cohorts was predicated upon participant-reported clinical history. It was within 2 weeks before study entry that exposed participants met a COVID-19 case. This TCR derives from a woman aged 40 to 49 who had been exposed to COVID-19. The sequenced sample consisted of PBMCs or T cells enriched from blood (not recorded which).

This chain's CDR3 is CAWSVWGQGNQPQHF. CDR3 nucleotides: TGTGCCTGGAGTGTATGGGGACAGGGGAATCAGCCCCAGCATTTT. The chain is built from TRBV30 and TRBJ1-5, with 10 bases fitting TRBD1. The junction had 3 bases not matched to a gene; V was cut back by 0 bases and J by 4 bases. The CDR3 is 15 amino acids. CDR1 is GTSNPN and CDR2 is SVGIG in the germline V gene (reference sequence).